This is a list of T cell receptor beta chains from one sample in a study of early T cells in non-severe SARS-CoV-2 infection. TCRdb reprocessed the 5' RACE reads via MiXCR and lists one record per CDR3 protein. The profile shows 70,000 or so distinct CDR3 sequences, approximately 12% of them singletons. Sequencing used whole blood. These receptors all stem from an adult who was a healthcare worker with PCR-confirmed SARS-CoV-2 infection or an uninfected control (not recorded which). CDR3s leave out the opening cysteine and the closing phenylalanine or tryptophan. Each record gives: J gene, CDR3 length, V gene, CDR3 protein.

TRBJ2-2 13 TRBV30 AWSQGVRITGELF
TRBJ2-3 15 TRBV7-8 ASSSVAGALAVDTQY
TRBJ2-1 14 TRBV5-1 ASSRTPQGRNNEQF
TRBJ2-7 12 TRBV7-9 ASSRDGGTYEQY
TRBJ2-2 13 TRBV29-1 SAGGRTPNTGELF
TRBJ2-7 11 TRBV5-4 ASSLAGSYEQY
TRBJ2-5 13 TRBV7-2 ASINRGRVEETQY
TRBJ1-5 13 TRBV12-3/TRBV12-4 ASSPSDRGNQPQH
TRBJ2-1 12 TRBV6-4 ASSEGTSYNEQF
TRBJ1-1 14 TRBV5-8 ASSRGGGWENTEAF
TRBJ1-1 11 TRBV6-2/TRBV6-3 ASSRTEATEAF
TRBJ1-1 12 TRBV20-1 SARGGTLNTEAF
TRBJ2-2 10 TRBV2 ATSSSTGELF
TRBJ2-1 13 TRBV10-1 TSIRGAPLHNEQF
TRBJ2-1 13 TRBV6-6 ASRVSGGRFNEQF
TRBJ1-6 13 TRBV6-5 ASSYSGRVNSPLH
TRBJ1-6 11 TRBV6-6 ASSYSGRTGDH
TRBJ1-1 12 TRBV6-6 AGKRQGSDTEAF
TRBJ2-2 14 TRBV12-3/TRBV12-4 ASTRDSGSGTGELF
TRBJ1-1 11 TRBV7-2 ASSLRKNTEAF
TRBJ1-5 14 TRBV6-6 ASSYSQGGGNQPQH
TRBJ2-5 14 TRBV7-4 ASSLALVQPRETQY
TRBJ2-1 10 TRBV30 AWSESYNEQF